The entry that follows covers one T cell receptor (beta chain) sequence. As yet, its antigen is unknown. The data originate from a study of T cell responses to AZD1222 COVID-19 vaccine. About the study: Second-dose recipients at about 4 or about 12 weeks were treated as one pooled group. Notes on the study in general: Clonal diversity was possibly underestimated, and the donors were mostly white British, with more females. Two AZD1222 doses significantly raised spike-specific TCR breadth and depth over controls.

CDR1 and CDR2 from the germline V gene are MNHEY and SVGEGT. V lost 1 base and J lost 6, with 4 bases in between. The CDR3 length is 12 residues. Sequencing was performed with immunoSEQ multiplex PCR; in TCRdb, only in-frame clones are kept and a portion is missing. The sample yields 170,000 or so clones, 75% to 95% seen once. The sequence was collected from an adult in good health. The chain has TRBV6-2 or TRBV6-3 and TRBJ2-1; D is unclear. The specimen was peripheral blood, collected on day 0 of AZD1222 vaccination. CDR3 amino acids: CASSYYGNEQFF. CDR3 sequence (DNA): TGTGCCAGCAGTTACTACGGCAATGAGCAGTTCTTC.